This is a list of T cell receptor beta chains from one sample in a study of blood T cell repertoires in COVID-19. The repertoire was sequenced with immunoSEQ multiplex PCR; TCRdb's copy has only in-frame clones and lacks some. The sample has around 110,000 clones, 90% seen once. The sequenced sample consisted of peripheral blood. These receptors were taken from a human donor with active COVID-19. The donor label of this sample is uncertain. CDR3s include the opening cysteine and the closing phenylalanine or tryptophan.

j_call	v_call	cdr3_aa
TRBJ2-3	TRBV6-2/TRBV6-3	CASSGAGRYTDTQYF
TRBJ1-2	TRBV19	CASTGYRVPYGYTF
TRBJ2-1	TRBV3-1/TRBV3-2	CASSQEPGGSYNEQFF
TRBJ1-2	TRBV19	CASSLVQYGYTF
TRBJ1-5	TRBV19	CASSIVRQGTNQPQHF
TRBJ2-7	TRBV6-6	CASTASGGYEQYF
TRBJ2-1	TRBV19	CASSIDSWNEQFF
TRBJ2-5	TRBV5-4	CASSLDQRGDQETQYF
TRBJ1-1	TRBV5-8	CASRVGRSNLGEAFF
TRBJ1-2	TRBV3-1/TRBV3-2	CASSQEQNYGYTF
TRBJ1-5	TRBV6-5	CASSRDRGSNQPQHF
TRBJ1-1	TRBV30	CAWSVGGFRVTEAFF
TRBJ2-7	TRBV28	CASSPPFREQYF
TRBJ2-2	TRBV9	CASSVTGATGELFF
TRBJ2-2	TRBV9	CASSMGLGGELFF
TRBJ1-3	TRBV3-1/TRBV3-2	CARRKPRQGHLTSSGNTIYF
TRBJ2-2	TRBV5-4	CASSLELWRANTGELFF
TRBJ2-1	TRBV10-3	CAISEPYGQGLGYNEQFF
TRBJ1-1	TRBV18	CASSLGTGEMNTEAFF
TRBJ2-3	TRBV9	CASSVVSSGSTDTQYF
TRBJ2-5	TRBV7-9	CASSLRGPLKAETQYF
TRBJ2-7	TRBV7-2	CASSLSGTLTDEQYF
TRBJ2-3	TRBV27	CASSLSVGGLYGTDTQYF
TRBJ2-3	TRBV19	CASSSRLAGGTDTQYF
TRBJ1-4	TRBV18	CASSPSRVNEKLFF
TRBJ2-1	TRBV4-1	CASSQEGGAGPKGHNEQFF
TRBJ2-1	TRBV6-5	CASSRTSGGHNEQFF
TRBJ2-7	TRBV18	CASSPWGGTTYEQYF
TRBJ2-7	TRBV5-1	CASSLKPGGSGNEQYF
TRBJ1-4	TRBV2	CASGRANEKLFF
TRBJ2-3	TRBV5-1	CASRQTPQGREADTQYF
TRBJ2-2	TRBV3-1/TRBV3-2	CASSLRTGWRTGELFF
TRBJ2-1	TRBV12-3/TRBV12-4	CASRQTGLLKQFF
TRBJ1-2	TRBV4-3	CASSQDSIYSLELSGGYTF
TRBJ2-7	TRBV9	CASSAGGIEQYF
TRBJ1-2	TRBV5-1	CASSMDSRQYGYTF
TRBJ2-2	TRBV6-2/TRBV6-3	CASSYSTGGPGELFF
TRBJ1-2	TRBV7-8	CASSRDTRLDYGYTF
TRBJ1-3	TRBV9	CASSPSAGALNDGNTIYF
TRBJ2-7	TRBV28	CASSQPGGAYEQYF
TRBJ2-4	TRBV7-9	CASSLGQGLAKNIQYF
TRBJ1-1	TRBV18	CASSQGQGAGEAFF
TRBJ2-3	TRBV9	CASSVNNGGAKDTQYF
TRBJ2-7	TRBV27	CASSPTQGYGEQYF
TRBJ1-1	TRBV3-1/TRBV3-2	CASSQRDRGQFDTEAFF
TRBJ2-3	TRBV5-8	CASSWGTAPSTDTQYF